These 27 T cell receptor beta chains originate from one sample sequenced in a study of T cells in Graves' hyperthyroidism and ophthalmopathy (dated by TCRdb to between 2019 and 2020). Receptor libraries were prepared by multiplex PCR. Sequencing instrument: Illumina HiSeq 2000. The TCR beta CDR3 regions were amplified from RNA transcripts. A first-round RT-PCR of the TCR CDR3 used the HTBI primer set with the Qiagen OneStep RT-PCR kit. TCRdb reprocessing: public reads trimmed at Q25 with fastp, clones called with MiXCR, in-frame beta chains kept. A single entry per CDR3 protein holds the most common genes and DNA from its merged rows. For this sample the table gives around 380,000 distinct CDR3 sequences, of which 13% were detected only once. Around 21% of the sample rests with the top ten. Sequencing used blood. The source of these receptors is a young man with Graves' hyperthyroidism that later progressed to Graves' ophthalmopathy.

This clonotype was found many times. V is TRBV12-3 or TRBV12-4 and J is TRBJ2-7; 8 positions agree with TRBD1. Trimming removed 6 bases from V and 2 bases from J; junction bases left unmatched: 6. This CDR3 has 14 residues. CDR3 nucleotides: TGTGCCAGCAGCCATACACAGGGGGCCTACGAGCAGTACTTC. Encoded protein: CASSHTQGAYEQYF.

The chain combines TRBV5-1 with TRBJ2-1; no clear D gene. V was cut by 1 base and J by 5 bases, with 16 bases left in between. Germline lookup yields CDR1 SGHRS and CDR2 YFSETQ. The CDR3 is 16 residues long. The CDR3, as DNA: TGCGCCAGCAGCTTGAAGAGACACTCAATAGACAATGAGCAGTTCTTC. This encodes CASSLKRHSIDNEQFF.

This clonotype has a handful of counts. The chain is built from TRBV10-2 and TRBJ2-7; either TRBD1 or TRBD2 may supply D (5 bases each). The V end was cut by 0 bases, the J end by 4 bases, with 22 bases between. From germline, CDR1 is WSHSY and CDR2 SAAADI. This CDR3 is built from 18 residues. The CDR3 sequence is CASSESRGRPTLKYEQYF. CDR3 nucleotide sequence: TGCGCCAGCAGTGAGTCCCGGGGACGCCCGACCTTAAAATACGAGCAGTACTTC.

This clonotype was seen many times. The chain couples TRBV6-1 to TRBJ2-2; 12 bases map to TRBD2. Germline V gives CDR1 MNHNS, CDR2 SASEGT. This CDR3 has 19 residues. V lost 0 bases, J lost 0 bases, and 5 bases stayed unmatched. CDR3 bases: TGTGCCAGCAGTGAAGCACTAGCGGGGGGCTTTACGAACACCGGGGAGCTGTTTTTT. Translating it yields CASSEALAGGFTNTGELFF.

The gene calls are TRBV20-1 and TRBJ2-3; TRBD2 agrees at 14 bases. Germline assignment: CDR1 DFQATT and CDR2 SNEGSKA (reference sequence). The trim removed 2 bases at V and 4 bases at J, leaving 5 bases unmatched. The CDR3 has 16 amino acids. In DNA form, the CDR3 reads TGCAGTGCTAGACCGCCGACTAGCGGGGGGGCAGATACGCAGTATTTT. As protein: CSARPPTSGGADTQYF.

This clonotype was counted many times. J is TRBJ2-7 and V is TRBV7-8; the match to TRBD1 covers 8 bases. J was trimmed by 5 bases and V by 1 base; bases with no gene match: 16. Germline loops: CDR1 SGHVS, CDR2 FQNEAQ. The CDR3 length is 18 residues. CDR3: CASSLGVTGGGRRNEQYF. CDR3 bases: TGTGCCAGCAGCTTAGGGGTTACAGGGGGAGGACGAAGGAACGAGCAGTACTTC. The full variable domain, with the rest looked up from reference TRBV7-8 and TRBJ2-7, is GAGVSQSPRYKVAKRGQDVALRCDPISGHVSLFWYQQALGQGPEFLTYFQNEAQLDKSGLPSDRFFAERPEGSVSTLKIQRTQQEDSAVYLCASSLGVTGGGRRNEQYFGPGTRLTVT.

V usage is TRBV4-1 and J usage is TRBJ2-2; D is undetermined. This CDR3 contains 16 residues. V gave up 6 bases and J gave up 3 bases, with 17 bases separating them. Germline loops: CDR1 MGHRA, CDR2 YSYEKL. The CDR3 region has the DNA TGCGCCAGCAGTTCCGACGGGTCACGTTACACCGGGGAGCTGTTTTTT. Translated: CASSSDGSRYTGELFF.

This clonotype was seen many times. J is TRBJ1-6 and V is TRBV6-1; D uncertain. With 6 bases removed from V and 4 bases from J, the gap between germline ends came to 16 bases. Germline V gene data show CDR1 as MNHNS and CDR2 as SASEGT. The CDR3 has 16 residues. CDR3 protein: CASRETAASYNSPLHF. In DNA, the CDR3 is TGTGCCAGCAGGGAAACTGCGGCATCATATAATTCACCCCTCCACTTT.

This clonotype has ten or more counts. The V call is TRBV24-1, the J call TRBJ2-6; possible D gene TRBD1, 5 bases. Trimming left V 3 bases short and J 2 bases short, with 13 bases between. Germline values: CDR1 KGHDR, CDR2 SFDVKD. The CDR3 is made up of 17 amino acids. The CDR3 nucleotides are TGTGCCACCAGTGATAGCCAGGGATCCACTGGGGCCAACGTCCTGACTTTC. As protein: CATSDSQGSTGANVLTF.

The table lists this clonotype with many counts. The CDR3 loop is CAWAGADTQYF. DNA of the CDR3: TGTGCCTGGGCTGGGGCAGATACGCAGTATTTT. The V call is TRBV30, the J call TRBJ2-3, with no clear D. The V end lost 5 bases, the J end lost 4 bases, and 7 bases lay between the germline ends. Germline CDR1 is GTSNPN and CDR2 is SVGIG (reference sequence). The CDR3 totals 11 residues.

This clonotype was counted a few times. This chain connects TRBV20-1 to TRBJ2-7; 7 positions match TRBD2. Germline V gene sequence: CDR1 DFQATT, CDR2 SNEGSKA (reference sequence). CDR3 size: 14 residues. Losses at the gene ends were 3 bases for V and 0 bases for J; bases not matched to a gene: 5. The CDR3 DNA is TGCAGTGCTAGGGAGGGAGGGTTCTCCTACGAGCAGTACTTC. As protein: CSAREGGFSYEQYF.

This rearrangement joins TRBV24-1 to TRBJ2-1, with a tentative D call TRBD1 (5 bases). The V and J ends lost 4 bases and 5 bases respectively, with 17 bases between them. Germline values: CDR1 KGHDR, CDR2 SFDVKD. CDR3 length equals 16 residues. The CDR3 spells CATSDKPREKHNEQFF. Here the CDR3 DNA reads TGTGCCACCAGTGACAAACCCAGGGAAAAACACAATGAGCAGTTCTTC.

This chain uses TRBV12-3 or TRBV12-4 with TRBJ1-6; TRBD1 matches 9 bases. The CDR3 runs to 14 residues. After removal of 8 bases from V and 12 bases from J, the junction contained 11 bases not matched to a gene. CDR3 loop: CASGILTGGGPLHF. The CDR3 DNA sequence: TGTGCCAGCGGAATACTGACAGGGGGAGGACCCCTCCACTTT.

The rearrangement uses TRBV2 and TRBJ2-1, with TRBD2 identical over 7 bases. CDR1 is SNHLY, CDR2 FYNNEI, per germline. V shed 7 bases, J shed 9 bases, and the junction held 12 bases outside the gene matches. This CDR3 comprises 14 residues. The CDR3 is CASKQTGGLSEQFF. The CDR3, as DNA: TGTGCCAGCAAACAGACGGGAGGTTTAAGTGAGCAGTTCTTC.

This sequence joins TRBV4-1 and TRBJ2-7; D perhaps matches TRBD2 (6 bases). The germline gives CDR1 MGHRA, CDR2 YSYEKL. CDR3 length equals 14 residues. V was pared by 1 base and J by 6 bases, with 13 bases between. The CDR3 DNA reads TGCGCCAGCAGCCAAGTTGGGGCCGGGGGCGAGCAGTACTTC. Translating it yields CASSQVGAGGEQYF.

This rearrangement joins TRBV3-1 to TRBJ1-2; 9 bases agree with TRBD1. V gave up 4 bases and J gave up 4 bases; unmatched junction bases: 7. This CDR3 contains 15 residues. Germline V gene data show CDR1 as LGHDT and CDR2 as YNNKEL (reference sequence). The CDR3 loop reads CASSPTGGGSYGYTF. The DNA for the CDR3 is TGTGCCAGCAGCCCCACAGGGGGCGGTTCCTATGGCTACACCTTC.

At least ten counts were recorded for this clonotype. V usage is TRBV29-1 and J usage is TRBJ1-1; no reliable D call. The CDR3 runs 11 residues. Germline values: CDR1 SQVTM, CDR2 ANQGSEA. The V and J ends lost 6 bases and 4 bases respectively, with 9 bases between them. The CDR3 sequence: CSVVGVTEAFF. Written as DNA, the CDR3 is TGCAGCGTCGTGGGTGTCACTGAAGCTTTCTTT.

The rearrangement joins TRBV5-1 to TRBJ1-1; weak D call: TRBD1 (6 bases). CDR1 SGHRS and CDR2 YFSETQ come from the germline V gene. The CDR3 has 15 amino acids. Trimming removed 4 bases at V and 0 bases at J, with 13 bases between. This CDR3 reads CASSRNTGLNTEAFF. The CDR3 bases are TGCGCCAGCAGCCGTAACACAGGGTTGAACACTGAAGCTTTCTTT.

The table lists this clonotype with a few counts. The chain has TRBV28 and TRBJ2-1; 8 nucleotides match TRBD1. The trim removed 1 base at V and 7 bases at J, leaving 3 bases unmatched. The CDR3 loop spans 14 amino acids. The germline V gene has CDR1 MDHEN and CDR2 SYDVKM. The CDR3 DNA reads as TGTGCCAGCAGTTTATCGGACAGGGAGAATGAGCAGTTCTTC. This codes for CASSLSDRENEQFF.

This clonotype was detected ten times or more. V usage is TRBV7-9 and J usage is TRBJ2-3; no clear D gene. V lost 4 bases, J lost 7 bases, and 6 bases lay in between. CDR1 is SEHNR and CDR2 is FQNEAQ in the germline V gene (reference sequence). The CDR3 sequence is 11 residues long. The CDR3 nucleotides read TGTGCCAGCAGCTCCGGGCATACGCAGTATTTT. This sequence encodes CASSSGHTQYF.

The chain uses TRBV6-5 and TRBJ1-2, with D possibly TRBD1 on 6 matching bases. CDR3 size: 11 residues. V dropped 2 bases and J dropped 9 bases, with 7 bases sitting between them. Germline-derived CDR1 and CDR2 are MNHEY and SVGAGI. This CDR3 is CASSYQGSYTF. CDR3 bases: TGTGCCAGCAGTTACCAGGGGAGCTACACCTTC.

The sample holds many counts of this clonotype. V gene TRBV6-1 combines with J gene TRBJ1-5, with D maybe TRBD1 (5 bases). CDR1 MNHNS and CDR2 SASEGT come from the germline V gene. V gave up 3 bases and J gave up 6 bases, with 12 bases separating them. The CDR3 length is 14 residues. Here the CDR3 DNA reads TGTGCCAGCAGTGAGGGACCCCAGGGTCAGCCCCAGCATTTT. The encoded protein is CASSEGPQGQPQHF.

This clonotype was recorded a few times. V is TRBV4-2 and J is TRBJ1-1, with TRBD1 matching 7 bases. This CDR3 spans 17 amino acids. The trim removed 0 bases at V and 1 base at J, leaving 8 bases unmatched. Germline loops: CDR1 LGHNA, CDR2 YNFKEQ. CDR3 nucleotides: TGTGCCAGCAGCCAAGATTTAAGGACAGGCCAGAACACTGAAGCTTTCTTT. It is translated as CASSQDLRTGQNTEAFF.

This clonotype was observed many times. J is TRBJ1-2 and V is TRBV11-3, with 9 bases matching TRBD1. The germline CDR1 and CDR2 sequences are SGHNT and YENEEA. The CDR3 runs to 14 residues. The ends lost 5 bases at V and 3 bases at J; junction bases unmatched: 4. CDR3 sequence reads: CASSMDRGHYGYTF. The DNA of the CDR3 is TGTGCCAGCAGCATGGACAGGGGTCACTATGGCTACACCTTC.

This clonotype was seen at least ten times. The CDR3 bases are TGTGCCAGCAGTTTCGAGGGGCGGAATGGCTACACCTTC. The encoded protein is CASSFEGRNGYTF. The rearrangement uses TRBV11-1 and TRBJ1-2, with D possibly matching TRBD1 (5 bases). Trimming removed 6 bases at V and 6 bases at J, with 14 bases between. Per the germline V gene, CDR1 is SGHAT and CDR2 is FQDESV (reference sequence). This CDR3 contains 13 residues.

This chain connects TRBV9 to TRBJ2-5, with no clear D. V was trimmed by 0 bases and J by 1 base, leaving 10 bases between them. The CDR3 runs 15 residues. CDR1 and CDR2 from the germline V gene are SGDLS and YYNGEE. CDR3 DNA sequence: TGTGCCAGCAGCGTAGCCCCTAAACCCCAAGAGACCCAGTACTTC. This translates into CASSVAPKPQETQYF.

V usage is TRBV5-1 and J usage is TRBJ2-2; 8 nucleotides align to TRBD1. The germline CDR1 and CDR2 sequences are SGHRS and YFSETQ. With V trimmed by 0 bases and J by 4 bases, 8 bases remained unmatched. The CDR3 loop spans 17 amino acids. CDR3 residues: CASSLAIQGATTGELFF. The CDR3 DNA sequence: TGCGCCAGCAGCTTGGCCATTCAGGGGGCGACCACCGGGGAGCTGTTTTTT.